This is a list of T cell receptor beta chains from one sample in a study of blood T cells in healthy people across ages. TCRdb fed the 5' RACE reads into MiXCR, producing one record per CDR3 protein. The sample holds under 1,000,000 distinct CDR3 sequences, roughly 46% seen once. The specimen was blood. These receptors were taken from a man older than 75 in good health. Both conserved end residues are part of each CDR3. A D gene is named only where the DNA matches it firmly. Not every row has a clone size; where given, it reads once, few, many or a size class.

CDR3aa	CDR3nt	v_gene	abundance	d_gene	j_gene
CASSQSQGSDTQYF	TGCGCCAGCAGCCAGAGCCAGGGCTCAGATACGCAGTATTTT	TRBV4-3	once	.	TRBJ2-3
CASSNLDSYEQYF	TGTGCCAGCAGCAACCTGGACAGCTACGAGCAGTACTTC	TRBV5-4	few	.	TRBJ2-7
CSARDGRDYNEQFF	TGCAGTGCTAGAGATGGGCGGGACTACAATGAGCAGTTCTTC	TRBV20-1	.	.	TRBJ2-1
CASSELGREQYF	TGTGCCAGCAGTGAACTGGGACGAGAGCAGTACTTC	TRBV2	few	.	TRBJ2-7
CASSRTSGLSSYEQYF	TGCGCCAGCAGCAGAACTAGCGGACTAAGCTCCTACGAGCAGTACTTC	TRBV5-1	.	TRBD2	TRBJ2-7
CASSLSPGSYNKQFF	TGCGCCAGCAGCTTGTCCCCGGGATCCTACAATAAGCAGTTCTTC	TRBV5-1	.	.	TRBJ2-1
CASSSHSRRGSTDTQYF	TGTGCCAGCAGTTCCCACTCCCGGCGGGGAAGCACAGATACGCAGTATTTT	TRBV28	.	.	TRBJ2-3
CSVDPRTRPDTQYF	TGCAGCGTTGACCCCCGGACGCGCCCAGATACGCAGTATTTT	TRBV29-1	.	.	TRBJ2-3
CSVELQGARNEQYF	TGCAGCGTTGAACTACAGGGGGCGCGGAATGAGCAGTACTTC	TRBV29-1	.	TRBD1	TRBJ2-7
CASSGGAPYNEQFF	TGTGCCAGCAGCGGGGGAGCCCCCTACAATGAGCAGTTCTTC	TRBV5-6	.	.	TRBJ2-1
CASSLQRGGSYEQYF	TGTGCCAGCAGCTTACAGAGAGGAGGATCCTACGAGCAGTACTTC	TRBV7-2	.	.	TRBJ2-7
CASSPHSGRFFYEQYF	TGTGCCAGCAGTCCTCATAGCGGGAGATTTTTCTACGAGCAGTACTTC	TRBV28	.	TRBD2	TRBJ2-7
CASSQKGLAGGPDTDTQYF	TGCGCCAGCAGCCAGAAGGGACTAGCGGGGGGGCCAGACACAGATACGCAGTATTTT	TRBV4-1	few	TRBD2	TRBJ2-3
CSAPGELDTGELFF	TGCAGTGCTCCTGGGGAGTTGGACACCGGGGAGCTGTTTTTT	TRBV20-1	.	.	TRBJ2-2
CSVEEGYTEAFF	TGCAGCGTTGAGGAGGGATACACTGAAGCTTTCTTT	TRBV29-1	.	.	TRBJ1-1
CASSPGTSVVNEQFF	TGTGCCAGCAGCCCCGGGACTAGCGTCGTTAATGAGCAGTTCTTC	TRBV11-2	.	TRBD2	TRBJ2-1
CASSLGVGDTQYF	TGCGCCAGCAGCTTGGGGGTCGGGGATACGCAGTATTTT	TRBV5-1	.	.	TRBJ2-3